This is a list of T cell receptor beta chains from one sample in a study of control samples from healthy donors and cancer patients. The repertoire was sequenced with immunoSEQ multiplex PCR; TCRdb's copy has only in-frame clones and lacks some. The sample lists approximately 70,000 clones; more than 70% were seen once. The sequenced material came from PBMCs. The receptors were gathered from a woman aged 50 to 60 with head and neck cancer. Both conserved end residues are part of each CDR3.

TRBV6-6 | CASSYRMGGTDTQYF
TRBV5-4 | CASSGGYEQYF
TRBV2 | CASIQGGNQETQYF
TRBV28 | CASSPLLEGGNSPLHF
TRBV9 | CASSRRGPYEQYF
TRBV7-9 | CASSLGGTGAFF
TRBV9 | CASSALVSPNSPLHF
TRBV7-2 | CASSTGTGVNYGYTF
TRBV7-8 | CASSLRTSGGVYTGELFF
TRBV28 | CASSLGGSGANVLTF
TRBV28 | CASSPSAGVTYEQYF
TRBV5-1 | CASSHGADTQYF
TRBV7-2 | CASSPRHLAGVYNEQFF
TRBV5-4 | CASHGGTSSSYEQYF
TRBV18 | CASSPRTGDRREQYF
TRBV7-8 | CASSLGGDEQYF
TRBV6-2/TRBV6-3 | CASSPDRLPATQYF
TRBV2 | CASTSDRSIIYGYTF
TRBV19 | CASSMTTGGYEQYF
TRBV2 | CASSRDRDGYTF
TRBV5-6 | CASSLLGRAQETQYF
TRBV7-8 | CASSLAGGSGSPLHF
TRBV7-9 | CASSLLGGSGANVLTF
TRBV27 | CASSAPGRGRETQYF
TRBV30 | CAWSNRVSIYGYTF
TRBV6-5 | CASRDTRPSDEKLFF
TRBV2 | CASRRDRSSPLHF
TRBV18 | CASSPRTGGNEQYF
TRBV27 | CASSFADRGGPQHF
TRBV28 | CASSLTGGTEAFF
TRBV27 | CASSLYNEQFF
TRBV7-2 | CASSLDFSGNTIYF
TRBV5-1 | CASSEIQGTEAFF
TRBV28 | CASSDRVDGETQYF
TRBV7-3 | CASSSTGGVETQYF
TRBV12-3/TRBV12-4 | CASSLGGNYEQYF
TRBV28 | CASSLLGNTEAFF
TRBV3-1/TRBV3-2 | CASSQEGGQPQHF
TRBV28 | CASSLYKGSDGYTF
TRBV5-1 | CATREVGNTEAFF
TRBV10-3 | CAISDDRSWEKLFF
TRBV10-3 | CAIRNGQGIDGTDTQYF
TRBV4-1 | CASSHPGGGNNEQFF